The next 21 T cell receptor beta chains were all read from a single sample in a study of vaccination and CD4 T cells after COVID-19. Sequencing of DNA taken from cultured CD4+ T cells relied on the Oncomine TCR Beta short-read assay. TCRdb reanalysed the PCR reads using MiXCR and keeps one entry per CDR3 protein. The table records about 17,000 distinct CDR3 sequences, approximately 52% of them present only once. Their antigens remain unidentified. Treatment of the sample: roughly ten-day PBMC culture with coronavirus spike peptide pools or control peptides (ViraFEST assay). The sample taken for sequencing was CD4+ T cells from blood, cultured in vitro. The receptor set was obtained from a human donor who had recovered from COVID-19.

The chain combines TRBV7-9 with TRBJ2-4; D is possibly TRBD2 (5 bases). The V gene's germline CDR1 is SEHNR and CDR2 FQNEAQ (reference sequence). The V gene lost 5 bases and the J gene lost 2 bases, with 19 bases spanning the gap. CDR3 length: 17 residues. This chain's CDR3 is CASSPAGRIDTKNIQYF. CDR3 in DNA: TGTGCCAGCAGCCCGGCGGGCCGAATCGATACCAAAAACATTCAGTACTTC.

This clonotype was detected once. The rearrangement joins TRBV19 to TRBJ1-1, with 10 bases fitting TRBD1. The germline CDR1 and CDR2 sequences are LNHDA and SQIVND (reference sequence). This CDR3 contains 17 residues. V was pared by 4 bases and J by 3 bases, with 11 bases of the junction left unmatched. CDR3 in DNA: TGTGCCAGTAGTAAACAGACAGGGGGCAGGGGTGACACTGAAGCTTTCTTT. Encoded protein: CASSKQTGGRGDTEAFF.

The J gene is TRBJ2-7, the V gene TRBV7-2; D is tentatively TRBD1 or TRBD2 (5 bases each). Germline values: CDR1 SGHTA, CDR2 FQGNSA. CDR3 size: 12 residues. V dropped 5 bases and J dropped 7 bases, with 12 bases sitting between them. The CDR3: CASSPRDGEQYF. CDR3 DNA: TGTGCCAGCAGCCCCCGGGACGGAGAGCAGTACTTC.

The chain has TRBV27 and TRBJ2-2, with 10 bases lining up with TRBD1. Germline V gene data show CDR1 as MNHEY and CDR2 as SMNVEV (reference sequence). V gave up 4 bases and J gave up 3 bases; unmatched junction bases: 5. This CDR3 is 16 amino acids long. CDR3 region: CASSSRDRGYTGELFF. The CDR3 DNA is TGTGCCAGCAGTTCCCGGGACAGGGGTTACACCGGGGAGCTGTTTTTT.

The chain couples TRBV5-8 to TRBJ2-7; D gene unclear. Germline CDR1 SGHTS, CDR2 YDEGEE. This CDR3 region has 12 residues. Trimming took off 2 bases at V and 3 bases at J, with 6 bases between the two ends. The DNA for the CDR3 is TGTGCCAGCAGCTTATCTCACTACGAGCAGTACTTC. Encoded protein: CASSLSHYEQYF.

The J gene is TRBJ2-7, the V gene TRBV15; weak D call: TRBD2 (5 bases). V shed 4 bases and J shed 6 bases, with 16 bases lying between them. This CDR3 is built from 14 residues. Germline V gene data show CDR1 as LNHNV and CDR2 as YYDKDF (reference sequence). Here the CDR3 reads CATSIGGLAFEQYF. The CDR3 DNA reads TGTGCCACCAGCATCGGTGGGTTAGCGTTCGAGCAGTACTTC.

The V and J genes are TRBV30 and TRBJ2-6; D uncertain. Trimming removed 3 bases from V and 2 bases from J, with 5 bases in between. The CDR3 spans 13 residues. Germline V gene lookup returns CDR1 GTSNPN and CDR2 SVGIG (reference sequence). CDR3 nucleotide sequence: TGTGCCTGGAGAACTCCTGGGGCCAACGTCCTGACTTTC. Translating it yields CAWRTPGANVLTF.

The table lists this clonotype with a few counts. The rearrangement joins TRBV20-1 to TRBJ1-2; no definite D call. This CDR3 contains 12 residues. CDR1 DFQATT and CDR2 SNEGSKA come from the germline V gene (reference sequence). Trimming took off 7 bases at V and 0 bases at J, with 9 bases between the two ends. The CDR3 nucleotides are TGCAGTGTTTCCAGGACTAACTATGGCTACACCTTC. Protein product: CSVSRTNYGYTF.

This chain uses TRBV2 with TRBJ2-7; D call uncertain. The CDR3 consists of 11 residues. Germline CDR1 is SNHLY and CDR2 is FYNNEI. V lost 4 bases, J lost 3 bases, and 4 bases lay in between. CDR3 DNA: TGTGCCAGCAGTGCTGACTACGAGCAGTACTTC. The encoded protein is CASSADYEQYF. Full variable domain (outside the CDR3, taken from reference TRBV2 and TRBJ2-7): EPEVTQTPSHQVTQMGQEVILRCVPISNHLYFYWYRQILGQKVEFLVSFYNNEISEKSEIFDDQFSVERPDGSNFTLKIRSTKLEDSAMYFCASSADYEQYFGPGTRLTVT.

The rearrangement uses TRBV15 and TRBJ2-1; TRBD2 agrees at 7 bases. After removal of 5 bases from V and 5 bases from J, the junction contained 18 bases not matched to a gene. Germline assignment: CDR1 LNHNV and CDR2 YYDKDF (reference sequence). The CDR3 sequence is 18 residues long. This CDR3 reads CATSERDWPLKSDNEQFF. The CDR3 DNA reads TGTGCCACCAGCGAGCGGGACTGGCCGCTGAAGAGCGACAATGAGCAGTTCTTC. Full variable domain (remainder filled in from reference TRBV15 and TRBJ2-1): DAMVIQNPRYQVTQFGKPVTLSCSQTLNHNVMYWYQQKSSQAPKLLFHYYDKDFNNEADTPDNFQSRRPNTSFCFLDIRSPGLGDTAMYLCATSERDWPLKSDNEQFFGPGTRLTVL.

The rearrangement joins TRBV4-2 to TRBJ2-2; TRBD2 agrees at 16 bases. V lost 4 bases to trimming and J lost 4 bases; unmatched junction nucleotides: 3. Germline CDR1 is LGHNA and CDR2 is YNFKEQ. The CDR3 sequence is 17 residues long. CDR3 in amino acids: CASSRGLAGGPTGELFF. DNA for the CDR3: TGTGCCAGCAGCCGGGGACTAGCGGGAGGGCCCACCGGGGAGCTGTTTTTT.

The chain joins TRBV18 to TRBJ1-1; D is possibly TRBD1 (5 bases). Between the trimmed V and J ends, which lost 1 base and 0 bases, there was a span of 12 bases. This CDR3 has 16 amino acids. Germline V gene data show CDR1 as KGHSH and CDR2 as LQKENI. Here the CDR3 reads CASSPREQVMNTEAFF. As DNA, the CDR3 is TGTGCCAGCTCACCACGGGAACAGGTCATGAACACTGAAGCTTTCTTT.

The table lists this clonotype with a few counts. V is TRBV7-2 and J is TRBJ1-1; no clear D. Per the germline V gene, CDR1 is SGHTA and CDR2 is FQGNSA. This CDR3 has 13 residues. V was pared by 5 bases and J by 5 bases, with 12 bases between. CDR3 sequence (DNA): TGTGCCAGCAGCCCCCTCAGAGGGACTGAAGCTTTCTTT. Protein product: CASSPLRGTEAFF.

The chain is built from TRBV7-9 and TRBJ2-2; maybe TRBD2 (5 bases). The CDR3 totals 14 residues. V shed 5 bases and J shed 5 bases, with 12 bases lying between them. Germline V lookup: CDR1 SEHNR, CDR2 FQNEAQ (reference sequence). The CDR3 sequence is CASSRTGETGELFF. CDR3 nucleotide sequence: TGTGCCAGCAGCCGGACTGGGGAGACCGGGGAGCTGTTTTTT.

This clonotype was picked up a small number of times. The chain combines TRBV21-1 with TRBJ1-5. TRBV21-1 is an annotated pseudogene. The CDR3 runs 14 residues. The CDR3: CASSKNTSNQPQHF. The DNA for the CDR3 is TGTGCCAGCAGCAAAAACACTAGCAATCAGCCCCAGCATTTT.

This clonotype has only one observation. The chain recombines TRBV19 with TRBJ2-5, with 13 bases that match TRBD2. The CDR3 runs 15 residues. The germline V gene has CDR1 LNHDA and CDR2 SQIVND (reference sequence). Trimming at V came to 5 bases and at J to 5 bases, leaving 5 bases not matched to a gene. The CDR3 loop reads CASSRLAGGRETQYF. CDR3 DNA sequence: TGTGCCAGTAGTCGACTAGCGGGGGGCCGGGAGACCCAGTACTTC.

On this clonotype: Germline is not matched at one junction end, which may reflect a read error. The rearrangement links TRBV20-1 to TRBJ2-5; possibly TRBD1 for D (5 bases). The germline V gene encodes CDR1 DFQATT and CDR2 SNEGSKA (reference sequence). The CDR3 covers 13 residues. CDR3 coding DNA: TGCAATGCTAGGGGCGGACCACAAGAGACCCAGTACTTC. This sequence encodes CNARGGPQETQYF.

The V gene is TRBV20-1, the J gene TRBJ2-3, with TRBD1 matching over 7 bases. Germline trimming cut 0 bases from V and 2 bases from J; bases unmatched to any gene: 5. The germline V gene encodes CDR1 DFQATT and CDR2 SNEGSKA (reference sequence). This CDR3 is 15 amino acids long. The CDR3 DNA sequence: TGCAGTGCTAGAGACGAGGGGGCGCACACAGATACGCAGTATTTT. This codes for CSARDEGAHTDTQYF.

The CDR3 loop reads CASRGRGSADTQYF. The DNA of the CDR3 is TGTGCCAGCAGAGGGAGGGGGAGCGCAGATACGCAGTATTTT. The V and J genes are TRBV6-2 or TRBV6-3 and TRBJ2-3; weak D call: TRBD2 (7 bases). V lost 6 bases and J 4 bases, leaving 14 bases between the germline ends. Germline CDR1 and CDR2: MNHEY and SVGEGT. CDR3 length: 14 residues.

This clonotype has a handful of counts. The rearrangement joins TRBV20-1 to TRBJ1-1; TRBD1 matches 7 bases. CDR1 is DFQATT, CDR2 SNEGSKA, per germline (reference sequence). V was pared by 5 bases and J by 9 bases, with 6 bases of the junction left unmatched. The CDR3 has 11 residues. CDR3 DNA sequence: TGCAGTGCTTCCCGACAGGGCAAAGCTTTCTTT. Its protein product is CSASRQGKAFF.

The chain employs TRBV5-8 and TRBJ2-7; 10 bases are a match to TRBD1. V was pared by 3 bases and J by 6 bases, with 6 bases of the junction left unmatched. The germline CDR1 and CDR2 sequences are SGHTS and YDEGEE. The CDR3 has 14 residues. CDR3 protein: CASSWDRGLSEQYF. The DNA of the CDR3 is TGTGCCAGCAGCTGGGACAGGGGACTCAGCGAGCAGTACTTC.